These T cell receptor beta chains were read from a single sample in a study of OX40 agonist ivuxolimab in advanced cancers. TCRdb's table, derived via immunoSEQ multiplex PCR, lists solely in-frame clones and lacks some. The sample consists of under 8,500 clones, over 70% of them appearing once. The source material was CD4+ or CD8+ T cells sorted from blood, sampled in a trial of the OX40 agonist ivuxolimab. These receptors were taken from an adult with an advanced solid tumor such as melanoma, head and neck, liver or kidney cancer. CDR3s include the opening cysteine and the closing phenylalanine or tryptophan. The D gene is left open where the match is weak. The listing skips clone size in some rows; elsewhere it reads once, few, many or a size class.

v_gene,abundance,d_gene,j_gene,CDR3aa,CDR3nt
TRBV19,NA,TRBD1,TRBJ1-2,CASSLGTAPRYGYTF,TGTGCCAGTAGTCTCGGGACAGCCCCTCGTTATGGCTACACCTTC
TRBV5-6,NA,NA,TRBJ2-7,CASSADSLSYEQYF,TGTGCCAGCAGCGCCGACTCGCTATCCTACGAGCAGTACTTC
TRBV6-5,NA,NA,TRBJ2-7,CASSGLRGGYEQYF,TGTGCCAGCAGTGGGTTACGAGGGGGGTACGAGCAGTACTTC
TRBV9,once,NA,TRBJ2-1,CASSSQSGNEQFF,TGTGCCAGCAGCTCGCAAAGCGGCAATGAGCAGTTCTTC
TRBV10-3,NA,NA,TRBJ1-4,CATGTTIGEGKLFF,TGTGCCACTGGGACGACGATCGGCGAAGGAAAACTGTTTTTT
TRBV9,NA,TRBD2,TRBJ2-2,CASSPLTSSTGELFF,TGTGCCAGCAGTCCTTTGACTAGCAGCACCGGGGAGCTGTTTTTT
TRBV4-1,NA,TRBD1,TRBJ2-1,CASSQETGTGNINEQFF,TGCGCCAGCAGCCAAGAAACCGGGACAGGGAATATAAATGAGCAGTTCTTC
TRBV7-9,NA,NA,TRBJ2-3,CASSRLLTRDTQYF,TGTGCCAGCAGCAGACTCCTGACTCGGGATACGCAGTATTTT
TRBV19,NA,NA,TRBJ1-5,CASSITPTQPQHF,TGTGCCAGTAGTATAACACCAACTCAGCCCCAGCATTTT
TRBV6-5,NA,TRBD1,TRBJ1-1,CASRNRGRTEAFF,TGTGCCAGCCGGAACAGGGGGCGCACTGAAGCTTTCTTT
TRBV27,NA,TRBD2,TRBJ2-5,CASSLSSGGALETQYF,TGTGCCAGCAGTTTATCTAGCGGGGGGGCCCTGGAGACCCAGTACTTC
TRBV5-6,few,NA,TRBJ1-1,CASSEGTSTEAFF,TGTGCCAGCTCGGAGGGGACGAGCACTGAAGCTTTCTTT
TRBV7-2,NA,NA,TRBJ1-3,CASSPRLTPHTIYF,TGTGCCAGCAGCCCTCGACTAACACCGCACACCATATATTTT
TRBV5-6,NA,NA,TRBJ1-1,CASSGLLGNTEAFF,TGTGCCAGCAGCGGCCTCCTCGGGAACACTGAAGCTTTCTTT
TRBV10-3,NA,NA,TRBJ1-1,CAISPQAGNTEAFF,TGTGCCATCAGTCCTCAGGCAGGAAACACTGAAGCTTTCTTT
TRBV6-4,few,NA,TRBJ2-6,CASSDLTTNVLTF,TGTGCCAGCAGTGATCTGACGACCAACGTCCTGACTTTC
TRBV27,NA,NA,TRBJ1-2,CASSPKSRRNYGYTF,TGTGCCAGCAGCCCCAAATCGAGACGGAACTATGGCTACACCTTC
TRBV9,few,NA,TRBJ2-1,CASSNSGPWSSYNEQFF,TGTGCCAGCAGCAATTCGGGCCCTTGGAGCTCCTACAATGAGCAGTTCTTC